These T cell receptor beta chains were read from a single sample in a study of T cell responses to AZD1222 COVID-19 vaccine. Libraries were prepared by immunoSEQ multiplex PCR; TCRdb keeps only in-frame clonotypes and omits some of them. The sample records tens of thousands of clones, approximately 80% being singletons. The sequencing here drew on peripheral blood, taken on day 0 of AZD1222 vaccination. Source of these receptors: an adult in good health. Each CDR3 is given with its conserved first and last residue. Each record gives: V gene, D gene, clone size, J gene, CDR3 protein, CDR3 DNA. D genes are given only for firm matches. Clone size is not always given. Where it is, it says once, few, many or a class for expanded clones.

V: TRBV7-2; D: TRBD1; size: NA; J: TRBJ2-1; CDR3: CASSSRTGYGEQFF; DNA: TGTGCCAGCAGCTCCAGGACAGGGTACGGTGAGCAGTTCTTC
V: TRBV13; D: TRBD2; size: few; J: TRBJ2-1; CDR3: CASSRRAGSYNEQFF; DNA: TGTGCCAGCAGCCGTAGAGCGGGGTCCTACAATGAGCAGTTCTTC
V: TRBV6-5; D: NA; size: NA; J: TRBJ1-2; CDR3: CASSPRGGLDGYTF; DNA: TGTGCCAGCAGTCCCCGCGGGGGCTTGGATGGCTACACCTTC
V: TRBV3-1/TRBV3-2; D: TRBD1; size: once; J: TRBJ2-7; CDR3: CASSQAEGQGYEQYF; DNA: TGTGCCAGCAGCCAAGCAGAGGGACAGGGGTACGAGCAGTACTTC
V: TRBV5-6; D: NA; size: once; J: TRBJ2-2; CDR3: CASSLSFRSTGELFF; DNA: TGTGCCAGCAGCTTGTCGTTTCGGAGCACCGGGGAGCTGTTTTTT
V: TRBV6-6; D: NA; size: NA; J: TRBJ1-3; CDR3: CASSSRPGDSGNTIYF; DNA: TGTGCCAGCAGTTCCCGACCCGGAGACTCTGGAAACACCATATATTTT
V: TRBV9; D: NA; size: NA; J: TRBJ1-5; CDR3: CASSRGNNQPQHF; DNA: TGTGCCAGCAGCCGAGGTAACAATCAGCCCCAGCATTTT
V: TRBV10-3; D: TRBD2; size: NA; J: TRBJ2-2; CDR3: CAIHGGAGGTGELFF; DNA: TGTGCCATCCACGGGGGGGCAGGAGGCACCGGGGAGCTGTTTTTT
V: TRBV24-1; D: NA; size: few; J: TRBJ1-5; CDR3: CATSENRVNQPQHF; DNA: TGTGCCACCAGTGAGAACAGGGTCAATCAGCCCCAGCATTTT
V: TRBV2; D: NA; size: NA; J: TRBJ2-6; CDR3: CASSGDVAGANVLTF; DNA: TGTGCCAGCAGCGGGGACGTTGCGGGGGCCAACGTCCTGACTTTC
V: TRBV11-2; D: NA; size: NA; J: TRBJ1-4; CDR3: CASTHGGADEKLFF; DNA: TGTGCCAGCACTCACGGGGGGGCCGATGAAAAACTGTTTTTT